The 30 T cell receptor beta chains given below trace back to one sample, sequenced in a study of blood T cell repertoires in COVID-19. The method was immunoSEQ multiplex PCR; TCRdb's version includes in-frame clones alone and lacks a portion of them. The sample contains roughly 300,000 clones, approximately 84% of which appear only once. The sequencing sample was made of PBMCs or T cells enriched from blood (not recorded which). The receptor source for this set is a man aged 25 to 45 who had recovered from COVID-19.

V and J are TRBV4-1 and TRBJ2-1; D is ambiguous. CDR1 and CDR2 (germline): MGHRA, YSYEKL. The V end lost 1 base, the J end lost 8 bases, and 12 bases lay between the germline ends. The length of the CDR3 is 14 residues. In DNA form, the CDR3 reads TGCGCCAGCAGCCAAGTGCATAGTTCGCATGAGCAGTTCTTC. It translates to CASSQVHSSHEQFF.

This chain connects TRBV10-3 to TRBJ2-7, with D possibly being TRBD2 (6 bases). The germline gives CDR1 ENHRY, CDR2 SYGVKD. Trimming left V 4 bases short and J 4 bases short, with 14 bases between. The length of the CDR3 is 14 residues. CDR3 nucleotides: TGTGCCATCAGTGGTAGCGGCGCCAGTTACGAGCAGTACTTC. It codes for CAISGSGASYEQYF.

The V call is TRBV6-5, the J call TRBJ2-1; possibly TRBD2 for D (6 bases). Looked up from germline, CDR1 is MNHEY and CDR2 is SVGAGI. Trimming stripped 6 bases from V and 4 bases from J, with 10 bases between. This CDR3 contains 13 residues. The CDR3 DNA reads as TGTGCCAGCAGCGGGGACTTGTACAATGAGCAGTTCTTC. It specifies CASSGDLYNEQFF.

The rearrangement uses TRBV4-2 and TRBJ2-5; 9 nucleotides agree with TRBD1. Germline CDR1 and CDR2: LGHNA and YNFKEQ. The CDR3 runs 14 residues. The ends lost 4 bases at V and 2 bases at J; junction bases unmatched: 2. The DNA of the CDR3 is TGTGCCAGCAGCCCCGGACAGGGGCAAGAGACCCAGTACTTC. Translating it yields CASSPGQGQETQYF.

V usage is TRBV7-2 and J usage is TRBJ2-1, with 10 bases matching TRBD1. V shed 3 bases, J shed 9 bases, and the junction held 11 bases outside the gene matches. This CDR3 is built from 16 residues. Germline loops: CDR1 SGHTA, CDR2 FQGNSA. CDR3 DNA sequence: TGTGCCAGCAGCTTTACCGGGACAGGGGTCGCGGGTGAGCAGTTCTTC. Translating it yields CASSFTGTGVAGEQFF.

The chain uses TRBV27 and TRBJ2-7; tentative D call: TRBD2 (6 bases). V was pared by 2 bases and J by 2 bases, with 16 bases between. CDR3 size: 16 residues. Germline V lookup: CDR1 MNHEY, CDR2 SMNVEV (reference sequence). The CDR3 spells CASSLTRQRATYEQYF. DNA for the CDR3: TGTGCCAGCAGTTTAACCCGACAGCGGGCCACCTACGAGCAGTACTTC.

Worth noting for this clone: At the DNA level, this CDR3 is encoded by other sequences in the same sample as well. The V and J genes are TRBV18 and TRBJ1-2, with 8 bases identical to TRBD1. V trimming: 2 bases; J trimming: 8 bases; junction bases outside the gene matches: 1. Germline assignment: CDR1 KGHSH and CDR2 LQKENI. This CDR3 has 12 residues. The CDR3 sequence: CASSPTGGGYTF. Written as DNA, the CDR3 is TGTGCCAGCTCACCAACAGGGGGAGGCTACACCTTC.

The table lists this clone with a few counts. The chain joins TRBV27 to TRBJ2-7, with 10 nucleotides matching TRBD2. The junction had 8 bases not matched to a gene; V was cut back by 2 bases and J by 1 base. The CDR3 sequence is 17 residues long. Germline V gene lookup returns CDR1 MNHEY and CDR2 SMNVEV (reference sequence). This CDR3 is CASSLLKGTSVSYEQYF. The CDR3 DNA reads TGTGCCAGCAGTTTACTCAAGGGGACTAGCGTTTCCTACGAGCAGTACTTC.

The rearrangement joins TRBV9 to TRBJ1-2; the D gene is possibly TRBD1 (5 bases). This CDR3 has 16 amino acids. Germline lookup yields CDR1 SGDLS and CDR2 YYNGEE. Trimming shortened V by 0 bases and J by 0 bases, and 12 bases separated the two germline ends. The CDR3 DNA reads TGTGCCAGCAGCGTAGGAAGTGGACAAGCTAACTATGGCTACACCTTC. As protein: CASSVGSGQANYGYTF.

The rearrangement joins TRBV27 to TRBJ1-3; D possibly corresponds to TRBD1 (6 bases). Germline lookup yields CDR1 MNHEY and CDR2 SMNVEV (reference sequence). Trimming removed 7 bases at V and 3 bases at J, with 16 bases between. This CDR3 is 15 amino acids long. The CDR3, as DNA: TGTGCCAGCAAACCCGCGGGGGCGGGTGGAAACACCATATATTTT. This gives the protein CASKPAGAGGNTIYF.

The chain uses TRBV5-6 and TRBJ2-7; D may be TRBD1 (6 bases). CDR1 and CDR2 from the germline V gene are SGHDT and YYEEEE. CDR3 length: 16 amino acids. The V end was cut by 4 bases, the J end by 2 bases, with 19 bases between. In DNA form, the CDR3 reads TGTGCCAGCAGCCGAAGCGACAGGTCTGAACCCTACGAGCAGTACTTC. Protein product: CASSRSDRSEPYEQYF.

The chain links TRBV28 to TRBJ2-7; 9 bases are a match to TRBD2. CDR3 length: 15 residues. Germline CDR1 MDHEN, CDR2 SYDVKM. After removal of 5 bases from V and 6 bases from J, the junction contained 11 bases not matched to a gene. CDR3: CASSGLAGSPLEQYF. The CDR3 DNA is TGTGCCAGCAGTGGGCTAGCGGGGTCGCCCCTCGAGCAGTACTTC.

The rearrangement uses TRBV7-9 and TRBJ2-3, with 8 bases fitting TRBD1. This CDR3 spans 16 amino acids. Germline assignment: CDR1 SEHNR and CDR2 FQNEAQ (reference sequence). Losses at the gene ends were 6 bases for V and 2 bases for J; bases not matched to a gene: 10. CDR3 region: CASSSRTGSPTDTQYF. For the CDR3, the DNA is TGTGCCAGCAGTTCACGGACAGGGAGCCCCACAGATACGCAGTATTTT. Filled out from reference TRBV7-9 and TRBJ2-3, the complete variable domain reads DTGVSQNPRHKITKRGQNVTFRCDPISEHNRLYWYRQTLGQGPEFLTYFQNEAQLEKSRLLSDRFSAERPKGSFSTLEIQRTEQGDSAMYLCASSSRTGSPTDTQYFGPGTRLTVL.

The gene calls are TRBV6-2 or TRBV6-3 and TRBJ2-7; D not resolved. Germline V gene data show CDR1 as MNHEY and CDR2 as SVGEGT. This CDR3 is built from 14 residues. V was clipped by 2 bases and J by 5 bases, with 13 bases between them. CDR3 coding DNA: TGTGCCAGCAGTTACGGCTCGCCGTCAGACGAGCAGTACTTC. Protein: CASSYGSPSDEQYF.

The chain carries TRBV27 and TRBJ2-3, with 7 bases that match TRBD1. CDR1 and CDR2 (germline): MNHEY, SMNVEV (reference sequence). V lost 6 bases, J lost 3 bases, and 3 bases stayed unmatched. CDR3 length equals 13 residues. This CDR3 reads CASSRQGTDTQYF. Written as DNA, the CDR3 is TGTGCCAGCAGCCGACAGGGAACAGATACGCAGTATTTT.

The genes are TRBV25-1 and TRBJ2-1; TRBD2 agrees at 8 bases. J was trimmed by 10 bases and V by 4 bases; bases with no gene match: 15. CDR1 and CDR2 from the germline V gene are MGHDK and SYGVNS. CDR3 length: 16 residues. The CDR3 bases are TGTGCCAGCAGTGCTCTATTGGCGGGAGGTAGTCGCGAGCAGTTCTTC. Translated, it gives CASSALLAGGSREQFF.

This clone has a single count. CDR3 amino acids: CASSDGRTSIYNEQFF. CDR3 nucleotides: TGTGCCAGCAGTGACGGGAGAACCAGCATTTACAATGAGCAGTTCTTC. The rearrangement uses TRBV6-2 or TRBV6-3 and TRBJ2-1; tentatively, D is TRBD2 (6 bases). CDR1 and CDR2 from the germline V gene are MNHEY and SVGEGT. CDR3 length: 16 residues. The V end was cut by 5 bases, the J end by 4 bases, with 18 bases between.

The gene calls are TRBV7-9 and TRBJ2-6; the D gene is possibly TRBD1 (6 bases). Trimming shortened V by 5 bases and J by 4 bases, and 15 bases separated the two germline ends. The CDR3 loop spans 16 amino acids. CDR1 and CDR2 (germline): SEHNR, FQNEAQ (reference sequence). The CDR3 protein is CASSLTRGSGANVLTF. In DNA, the CDR3 is TGTGCCAGCAGCCTCACCAGGGGTTCAGGGGCCAACGTCCTGACTTTC.

This chain uses TRBV5-5 with TRBJ1-6; 9 nucleotides align to TRBD1. V lost 0 bases, J lost 5 bases, and 6 bases stayed unmatched. Per germline, CDR1 SGHKS and CDR2 YYEKEE (reference sequence). This CDR3 comprises 17 residues. The CDR3: CASSLGGTGWNNSPLHF. As DNA, the CDR3 is TGTGCCAGCAGCTTGGGTGGGACAGGGTGGAATAATTCACCCCTCCACTTT.

This clone was seen just once. The chain couples TRBV6-5 to TRBJ2-7; 11 bases are a match to TRBD2. Trimming removed 8 bases from V and 6 bases from J; junction bases left unmatched: 12. The CDR3 loop spans 15 amino acids. Per the germline V gene, CDR1 is MNHEY and CDR2 is SVGAGI. The DNA of the CDR3 is TGTGCCAGCGGAGAGTTGGGACTAGCGGCTCCCGAGCAGTACTTC. Protein product: CASGELGLAAPEQYF.

The CDR3 coding sequence is TGTGCCAGCAGTGAAACGGGCGGGAGGGCTGTCCCCTACAATGAGCAGTTCTTC. This gives the protein CASSETGGRAVPYNEQFF. The V call is TRBV6-1, the J call TRBJ2-1; 9 nucleotides align to TRBD2. The CDR3 is made up of 18 amino acids. J lost 2 bases, V lost 2 bases, and 10 bases had no gene match. Germline V gives CDR1 MNHNS, CDR2 SASEGT.

The rearrangement uses TRBV7-6 and TRBJ2-7; TRBD2 aligns across 9 bases. This CDR3 contains 15 residues. CDR1 and CDR2 (germline): SGHVS, FNYEAQ. The trim removed 4 bases at V and 5 bases at J, leaving 9 bases unmatched. CDR3 residues: CASSSLAGFAHEQYF. CDR3 coding DNA: TGTGCCAGCAGCTCTCTAGCGGGATTCGCCCACGAGCAGTACTTC.

The chain has TRBV2 and TRBJ2-7; 9 positions agree with TRBD1. J gave up 4 bases and V 8 bases, and 3 bases lay outside the gene matches. The CDR3 has 12 amino acids. The germline V gene encodes CDR1 SNHLY and CDR2 FYNNEI. The CDR3 is CASLGQGYEQYF. The CDR3 nucleotides read TGTGCCAGCCTGGGACAGGGTTACGAGCAGTACTTC.

The V call is TRBV9, the J call TRBJ2-2; D not certain. Germline CDR1 and CDR2: SGDLS and YYNGEE. The CDR3 consists of 15 residues. The V end lost 4 bases, the J end lost 7 bases, and 17 bases lay between the germline ends. The CDR3 reads CASSPRRGEGGELFF. The CDR3 DNA sequence: TGTGCCAGCAGCCCCCGTCGAGGTGAAGGCGGGGAGCTGTTTTTT.

The chain carries TRBV4-1 and TRBJ2-7; possibly TRBD2 for D (6 bases). Per germline, CDR1 MGHRA and CDR2 YSYEKL. The ends were cut back, 5 bases at V and 0 bases at J, with 17 bases in the middle. The length of the CDR3 is 16 residues. DNA for the CDR3: TGCGCCAGCAGCGAAGGCAGGGCTAGCGACTCCTACGAGCAGTACTTC. As protein: CASSEGRASDSYEQYF.

This clone appeared a few times. This chain connects TRBV15 to TRBJ1-2; 7 positions agree with TRBD1. V was clipped by 2 bases and J by 9 bases; unmatched bases: 9. Germline-derived CDR1 and CDR2 are LNHNV and YYDKDF (reference sequence). CDR3 length equals 14 residues. The CDR3 nucleotides read TGTGCCACCAGCAGAAACCGTGACAGGGATCGCTACACCTTC. Amino acids: CATSRNRDRDRYTF.

This clone occurred once. The chain uses TRBV5-1 and TRBJ2-1, with TRBD1 identical over 7 bases. In germline, CDR1 is SGHRS, CDR2 YFSETQ. Losses at the gene ends were 5 bases for V and 8 bases for J; bases not matched to a gene: 10. The length of the CDR3 is 14 residues. The CDR3 region is CASRDSRGWDEQFF. The CDR3, as DNA: TGCGCCAGCAGAGATAGCAGGGGGTGGGATGAGCAGTTCTTC.

The chain combines TRBV11-3 with TRBJ2-5, with TRBD2 matching 7 bases. V lost 0 bases to trimming and J lost 5 bases; unmatched junction nucleotides: 21. Germline V gene data show CDR1 as SGHNT and CDR2 as YENEEA. This CDR3 spans 20 amino acids. Here the CDR3 DNA reads TGTGCCAGCAGCTTAGATATCCGGGACTATTGGGTCAAAGGTAGCGAGACCCAGTACTTC. Its protein product is CASSLDIRDYWVKGSETQYF.

The chain has TRBV5-1 and TRBJ1-1, with unresolved D. Trimming cost V 0 bases and J 1 base, with 13 bases left between them. CDR3 length equals 16 residues. Germline V CDR1 and CDR2: SGHRS, YFSETQ. CDR3 region: CASSLAPMSGNTEAFF. The CDR3 DNA reads as TGCGCCAGCAGCTTGGCCCCGATGTCGGGGAACACTGAAGCTTTCTTT.

This clone was observed a single time. The chain carries TRBV18 and TRBJ1-5; D is unclear. Trimming stripped 3 bases from V and 4 bases from J, with 7 bases between. The V gene's germline CDR1 is KGHSH and CDR2 LQKENI. There are 13 residues in the CDR3. The CDR3 is CASSPALNQPQHF. The DNA of the CDR3 is TGTGCCAGCTCACCGGCACTAAATCAGCCCCAGCATTTT.